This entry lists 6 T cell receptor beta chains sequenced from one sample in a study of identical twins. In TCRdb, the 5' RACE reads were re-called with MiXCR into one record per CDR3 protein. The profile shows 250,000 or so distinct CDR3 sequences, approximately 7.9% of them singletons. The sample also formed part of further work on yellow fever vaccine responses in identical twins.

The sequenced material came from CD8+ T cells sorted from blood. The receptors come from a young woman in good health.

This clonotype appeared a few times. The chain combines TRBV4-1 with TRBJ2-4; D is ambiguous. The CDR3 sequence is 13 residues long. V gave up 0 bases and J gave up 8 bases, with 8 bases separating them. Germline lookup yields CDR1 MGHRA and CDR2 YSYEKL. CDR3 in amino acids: CASSQEPPDIQYF. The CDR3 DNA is TGCGCCAGCAGCCAAGAACCTCCGGACATTCAGTACTTC.

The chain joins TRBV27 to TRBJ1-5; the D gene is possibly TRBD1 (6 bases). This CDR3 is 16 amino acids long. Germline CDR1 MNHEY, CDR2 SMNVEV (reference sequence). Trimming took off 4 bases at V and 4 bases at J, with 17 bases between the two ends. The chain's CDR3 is CASSSSTTGRNQPQHF. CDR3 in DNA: TGTGCCAGCAGTTCTTCTACCACAGGGCGGAATCAGCCCCAGCATTTT.

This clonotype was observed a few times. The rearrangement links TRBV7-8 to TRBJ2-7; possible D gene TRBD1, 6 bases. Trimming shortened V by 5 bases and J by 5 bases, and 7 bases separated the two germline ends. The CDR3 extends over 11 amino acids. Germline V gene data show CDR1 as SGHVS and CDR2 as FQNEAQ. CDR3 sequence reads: CASSPGDEQYV. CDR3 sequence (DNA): TGTGCCAGCAGCCCAGGGGACGAGCAGTACGTC.

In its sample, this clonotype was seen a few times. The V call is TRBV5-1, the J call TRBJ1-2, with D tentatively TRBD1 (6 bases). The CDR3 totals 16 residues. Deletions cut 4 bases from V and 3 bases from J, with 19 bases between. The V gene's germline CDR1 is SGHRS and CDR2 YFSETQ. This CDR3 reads CASSPVVQGTYYGYTF. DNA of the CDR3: TGCGCCAGCAGCCCGGTGGTGCAGGGGACCTACTATGGCTACACCTTC.

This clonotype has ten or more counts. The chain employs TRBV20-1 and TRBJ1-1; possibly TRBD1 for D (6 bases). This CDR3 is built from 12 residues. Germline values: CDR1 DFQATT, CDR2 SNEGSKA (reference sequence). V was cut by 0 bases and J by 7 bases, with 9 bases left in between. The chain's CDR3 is CSARDRGHEAFF. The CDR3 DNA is TGCAGTGCTAGAGATCGGGGGCATGAAGCTTTCTTT.

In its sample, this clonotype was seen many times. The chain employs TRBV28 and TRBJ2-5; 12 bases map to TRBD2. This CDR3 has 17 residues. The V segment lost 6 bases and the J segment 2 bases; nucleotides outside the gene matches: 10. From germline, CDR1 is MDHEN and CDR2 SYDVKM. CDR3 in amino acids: CASSTSLAGGHQETQYF. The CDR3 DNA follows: TGTGCCAGCAGCACCTCACTAGCGGGGGGTCATCAAGAGACCCAGTACTTC.